The TCR beta chain under discussion was sequenced for a study of shared clonotypes between healthy human individuals. The wider study: Donor ages ranged 18 to 49 years: a couple of women, a few men.

Study processing details: ImmunoSEQ output held junction-only sequences without quality scores, so filtering differed. Some clones are missing from TCRdb's copy, which holds only in-frame ones; the method was immunoSEQ multiplex PCR. V and J calls and clone size are copied from that table; D and trimming were computed from the DNA. The sample yields about 500,000 clones, about 74% seen once. Germline-derived CDR1 and CDR2 are KGHSH and LQKENI. The V segment lost 3 bases and the J segment 3 bases; nucleotides outside the gene matches: 8. This CDR3 spans 15 amino acids. This TCR derives from a woman in her thirties or forties in good health. Some clones in this sample may be carry-over from other donors' samples. Sequencing input: PBMCs. J is TRBJ2-7 and V is TRBV18; 7 bases agree with TRBD1. The CDR3 bases are TGTGCCAGCTCACCGCGCACAGGGGTGTTCTACGAGCAGTACTTC. This sequence encodes CASSPRTGVFYEQYF.